A single T cell receptor beta chain is shown here with its context. No antigen is known for it. The data derive from a study of cytomegalovirus exposure and HLA in healthy donors. Study overall: HLA-typed donors were the source of approximately 85 million unique TCRs held in an early data release.

Study-wide results and caveats: TCR association rates varied by HLA locus in a later analysis, with DRB1 highest and HLA-C lowest. Beyond CMV serostatus, there was no information to go on about immune exposure.

Use of 60 Vbeta and 13 Jbeta primers characterized the PCR. Here immunoSEQ multiplex PCR was the method, and the copy in TCRdb shows in-frame clones only, minus some. The table has 90,000 to 150,000 clones, around 77% seen once. The V end was cut by 4 bases, the J end by 1 base, with 13 bases between. The CDR3 is made up of 15 amino acids. Germline CDR1 is SGHVS and CDR2 is FNYEAQ. Sequencing input: PBMCs. The receptor comes from a human donor in good health. The rearrangement links TRBV7-6 to TRBJ1-1; D might be TRBD1 (6 bases). This chain's CDR3 is CASSSNPTGNTEAFF. DNA for the CDR3: TGTGCCAGCAGCTCCAACCCGACAGGGAACACTGAAGCTTTCTTT.